The 24 T cell receptor beta chains below were found in one sample sequenced in a study of blood T cell repertoires in COVID-19. The protocol was immunoSEQ multiplex PCR, while the TCRdb copy is restricted to in-frame clones and leaves out a portion. The sample lists roughly 150,000 clones, approximately 93% seen once, with roughly 1.9% in the top ten. The specimen sequenced was peripheral blood. Receptor source: a woman aged 60-75 years with COVID-19, enrolled during active disease.

This chain joins TRBV7-2 and TRBJ1-6; D remains ambiguous. The V gene lost 6 bases and the J gene lost 6 bases, with 12 bases spanning the gap. CDR3 size: 14 residues. The germline gives CDR1 SGHTA, CDR2 FQGNSA. CDR3 amino acids: CASRRPGSNSPLHF. The CDR3 nucleotides are TGTGCCAGCAGACGACCAGGTTCTAATTCACCCCTCCACTTT.

The J gene is TRBJ1-2, the V gene TRBV7-2, with TRBD1 as a possible D gene (6 bases). Germline V gene sequence: CDR1 SGHTA, CDR2 FQGNSA. Between the trimmed V and J ends, which lost 1 base and 3 bases, there was a span of 12 bases. The CDR3 is 15 residues long. CDR3 in amino acids: CASSLVGAPYYGYTF. The CDR3 DNA sequence: TGTGCCAGCAGCTTAGTGGGGGCCCCCTACTATGGCTACACCTTC.

The sample holds a few counts of this clone. The CDR3 here is CASEGYLDGYTF. The DNA of the CDR3 is TGTGCCAGCGAGGGCTATTTAGATGGCTACACCTTC. This chain joins TRBV9 and TRBJ1-2; D gene unclear. Between the trimmed V and J ends, which lost 7 bases and 6 bases, there was a span of 13 bases. The CDR3 totals 12 residues. Germline CDR1 reads SGDLS; CDR2 reads YYNGEE.

This clone was seen only once. V gene TRBV5-8 combines with J gene TRBJ1-1; D call uncertain. V lost 7 bases to trimming and J lost 1 base, with 11 bases between them. Germline V lookup: CDR1 SGHTS, CDR2 YDEGEE. CDR3 size: 13 residues. CDR3 nucleotides: TGTGCCAGCTCTGGTTTCAGGAACACTGAAGCTTTCTTT. Protein: CASSGFRNTEAFF.

This chain joins TRBV6-5 and TRBJ2-7, with 8 nucleotides matching TRBD1. The CDR3 is made up of 14 amino acids. The V gene's germline CDR1 is MNHEY and CDR2 SVGAGI. V shed 6 bases, J shed 1 base, and the junction held 5 bases outside the gene matches. CDR3 sequence (DNA): TGTGCCAGCAGGACCGGGACAGGTTCCTACGAGCAGTACTTC. It specifies CASRTGTGSYEQYF.

This sequence joins TRBV18 and TRBJ1-1; 7 nucleotides align to TRBD1. V was clipped by 3 bases and J by 5 bases; unmatched bases: 3. The CDR3 is made up of 13 amino acids. Germline CDR1 reads KGHSH; CDR2 reads LQKENI. The DNA of the CDR3 is TGTGCCAGCTCACCTGAACAGGGGACTGAAGCTTTCTTT. This translates into CASSPEQGTEAFF.

The rearrangement links TRBV27 to TRBJ2-1; D remains unclear. Germline V lookup: CDR1 MNHEY, CDR2 SMNVEV (reference sequence). The V end lost 3 bases, the J end lost 0 bases, and 6 bases lay between the germline ends. The CDR3 totals 14 residues. In DNA form, the CDR3 reads TGTGCCAGCAGTTTCGATAGCTCCTACAATGAGCAGTTCTTC. Translated, it gives CASSFDSSYNEQFF.

The genes are TRBV7-9 and TRBJ2-3, with 10 bases matching TRBD1. Germline-derived CDR1 and CDR2 are SEHNR and FQNEAQ (reference sequence). Trimming took 5 bases from V and 5 from J; bases not matched to a gene: 10. This CDR3 is built from 16 residues. The CDR3 protein is CASSRGDRGVGDTQYF. The CDR3 DNA reads TGTGCCAGCAGCCGCGGGGACAGGGGAGTGGGAGATACGCAGTATTTT. The full variable domain, rest sourced from reference TRBV7-9 and TRBJ2-3, is DTGVSQNPRHKITKRGQNVTFRCDPISEHNRLYWYRQTLGQGPEFLTYFQNEAQLEKSRLLSDRFSAERPKGSFSTLEIQRTEQGDSAMYLCASSRGDRGVGDTQYFGPGTRLTVL.

The chain has TRBV24-1 and TRBJ2-7; TRBD1 matches at 7 bases. Trimming at V came to 5 bases and at J to 3 bases, leaving 18 bases not matched to a gene. Germline V gene lookup returns CDR1 KGHDR and CDR2 SFDVKD. The CDR3 has 18 residues. The CDR3 here is CATSAGSLGQRIYYEQYF. CDR3 nucleotides: TGTGCCACCAGTGCAGGTTCTTTGGGACAGAGAATTTACTACGAGCAGTACTTC.

The chain is built from TRBV5-6 and TRBJ1-5; no reliable D call. CDR1 SGHDT and CDR2 YYEEEE come from the germline V gene. The length of the CDR3 is 11 residues. Trimming took 2 bases from V and 6 from J, leaving 3 bases between them. The DNA for the CDR3 is TGTGCCAGCAGCTTCGGTCAGCCCCAGCATTTT. It is translated as CASSFGQPQHF.

The V gene is TRBV5-5, the J gene TRBJ2-2, with 7 bases that match TRBD1. Germline CDR1 is SGHKS and CDR2 is YYEKEE (reference sequence). The CDR3 length is 15 residues. V gave up 5 bases and J gave up 4 bases; unmatched junction bases: 8. The CDR3 DNA is TGTGCCAGCAGTCCGACAGGGCGGAGCACCGGGGAGCTGTTTTTT. Translated, it gives CASSPTGRSTGELFF.

V gene TRBV9 combines with J gene TRBJ1-1; maybe TRBD1 (6 bases). V lost 4 bases to trimming and J lost 4 bases, with 8 bases between them. CDR1 and CDR2 (germline): SGDLS, YYNGEE. CDR3 length: 12 amino acids. CDR3 residues: CASSPQGTEAFF. In DNA, the CDR3 is TGTGCCAGCAGCCCACAGGGCACTGAAGCTTTCTTT.

This clone was observed once. V is TRBV24-1 and J is TRBJ2-3; D is perhaps TRBD1 (5 bases). Trimming stripped 5 bases from V and 3 bases from J, with 17 bases between. This CDR3 has 16 residues. The germline V gene encodes CDR1 KGHDR and CDR2 SFDVKD. The CDR3 DNA is TGTGCCACCAGTGGGAGAGGTTCGGCAGGGACAGATACGCAGTATTTT. Translating it yields CATSGRGSAGTDTQYF.

This chain connects TRBV9 to TRBJ1-2; D gene ambiguous. Trimming took off 0 bases at V and 7 bases at J, with 10 bases between the two ends. The germline V gene has CDR1 SGDLS and CDR2 YYNGEE. There are 13 residues in the CDR3. CDR3 in DNA: TGTGCCAGCAGCGTAGGGGCACGCTCTGGCTACACCTTC. Protein: CASSVGARSGYTF.

The genes are TRBV7-9 and TRBJ1-2; the match to TRBD1 covers 7 bases. Looked up from germline, CDR1 is SEHNR and CDR2 is FQNEAQ (reference sequence). The CDR3 length is 12 residues. With V trimmed by 5 bases and J by 10 bases, 7 bases remained unmatched. The CDR3 sequence: CASSLTTGDYTF. DNA for the CDR3: TGTGCCAGCAGCCTAACTACAGGGGACTACACCTTC.

This clone was counted a single time. V usage is TRBV27 and J usage is TRBJ1-4; no clear D gene. CDR1 is MNHEY, CDR2 SMNVEV, per germline (reference sequence). The CDR3 consists of 13 residues. The V end lost 8 bases, the J end lost 6 bases, and 13 bases lay between the germline ends. CDR3: CASQSYLDEKLFF. Written as DNA, the CDR3 is TGTGCCAGCCAGAGTTACCTAGATGAAAAACTGTTTTTT.

This chain uses TRBV7-9 with TRBJ1-1; D remains ambiguous. There are 15 residues in the CDR3. Deletions cut 5 bases from V and 3 bases from J, with 16 bases between. Looked up from germline, CDR1 is SEHNR and CDR2 is FQNEAQ (reference sequence). CDR3 coding DNA: TGTGCCAGCAGCCCGGGGTCCTACTTACACACTGAAGCTTTCTTT. Its protein product is CASSPGSYLHTEAFF.

This clone is a singleton in its sample. This chain uses TRBV19 with TRBJ2-5; 7 bases are a match to TRBD1. The CDR3 is 11 residues long. Trimming at V came to 8 bases and at J to 5 bases, leaving 2 bases not matched to a gene. CDR1 is LNHDA and CDR2 is SQIVND in the germline V gene (reference sequence). CDR3 in amino acids: CASQGEETQYF. CDR3 nucleotides: TGTGCCAGTCAGGGGGAGGAGACCCAGTACTTC.

The rearrangement links TRBV7-8 to TRBJ1-5; D is possibly TRBD1 (6 bases). The germline V and J ends were trimmed by 3 bases and 4 bases, with 16 bases remaining between them. The germline CDR1 and CDR2 sequences are SGHVS and FQNEAQ. CDR3 length: 16 residues. CDR3 bases: TGTGCCAGCAGCTTTGACCCAGGACAGCCTAATCAGCCCCAGCATTTT. Its protein is CASSFDPGQPNQPQHF.

The chain couples TRBV12-5 to TRBJ2-3, with TRBD2 matching 12 bases. Germline CDR1 reads LGHNT; CDR2 reads FRNRAP. V was clipped by 6 bases and J by 0 bases; unmatched bases: 4. The CDR3 runs 16 residues. The DNA for the CDR3 is TGTGCTAGTGGGAAGGGGACTAGCGGGAGCACAGATACGCAGTATTTT. It codes for CASGKGTSGSTDTQYF.

The chain uses TRBV2 and TRBJ2-7; 9 bases map to TRBD1. Trimming removed 10 bases from V and 3 bases from J; junction bases left unmatched: 10. The CDR3 length is 14 residues. In germline, CDR1 is SNHLY, CDR2 FYNNEI. Here the CDR3 DNA reads TGTGCCATCGCTCCGGGGACAGGGTACTACGAGCAGTACTTC. Translation gives CAIAPGTGYYEQYF.

V gene TRBV19 combines with J gene TRBJ1-6; 9 positions agree with TRBD1. The CDR3 covers 15 residues. The germline CDR1 and CDR2 sequences are LNHDA and SQIVND (reference sequence). V was clipped by 5 bases and J by 9 bases; unmatched bases: 8. The CDR3 bases are TGTGCCAGTAGTCCAGGGACAGGGATAGGTTCACCCCTCCACTTT. Translating gives CASSPGTGIGSPLHF.

The chain couples TRBV4-1 to TRBJ2-3; TRBD2 agrees at 13 bases. Trimming at V came to 4 bases and at J to 1 base, leaving 2 bases not matched to a gene. Germline CDR1 reads MGHRA; CDR2 reads YSYEKL. CDR3 size: 16 residues. In DNA form, the CDR3 reads TGCGCCAGCAGCCGAGGACTAGCGGGGGGCACAGATACGCAGTATTTT. This translates into CASSRGLAGGTDTQYF.

The chain has TRBV29-1 and TRBJ1-4, with no clear D. Between the trimmed V and J ends, which lost 8 bases and 4 bases, there was a span of 11 bases. Germline V gene sequence: CDR1 SQVTM, CDR2 ANQGSEA. The CDR3 has 12 amino acids. In nucleotides, the CDR3 is TGCAGCTTCTTGCACTATAATGAAAAACTGTTTTTT. Protein sequence: CSFLHYNEKLFF.